This T cell receptor (beta chain) was found in a study of long-term antiretroviral therapy in people with HIV. As to this clone: The target antigen is unknown.

Whole-study findings and limits: Clones that expanded before ART (that is, prior to treatment) dominated the repertoire at all time points. Diversity went up after ART and still fell short of transplant donor controls.

Assay version v3.0 of immunoSEQ was used, and it was run at survey level. Sequencing used immunoSEQ multiplex PCR; TCRdb keeps in-frame clones, though not all of them. Among under 20,000 clones listed, about four fifths were seen once. V lost 2 bases and J lost 10; bases outside the gene matches: 4. The length of the CDR3 is 12 residues. Germline V lookup: CDR1 ENHRY, CDR2 SYGVKD. Each HIV-infected participant was given treatment in the United States. Prior to DNA extraction, the samples held about 0.95-11 million cryopreserved PBMC. The specimen comprised unsorted PBMCs, sampled at the start of antiretroviral therapy, before treatment. The receptor was isolated from a man between 18 and 29 years old with HIV. The gene calls are TRBV10-3 and TRBJ1-1; 7 nucleotides agree with TRBD1. CDR3 sequence (DNA): TGTGCCATCAGTGAGAATCAGGGGGGAGCTTTCTTT. This encodes CAISENQGGAFF.